The 7 T cell receptor beta chains listed next were all sequenced from one sample in a study of blood T cells in healthy people across ages. A second PCR of about 7 to 11 cycles used a sample-barcoded 5' primer and a J-beta primer mix. TCRdb re-derived calls from the 5' RACE reads in MiXCR, one entry per CDR3 protein. The table shows about a million distinct CDR3 sequences, with roughly 47% occurring only once. Sequenced sample: blood. These receptor sequences come from a woman between 55 and 75 years old in good health.

The V and J genes are TRBV5-6 and TRBJ2-7; possible D gene TRBD1, 6 bases. The germline CDR1 and CDR2 sequences are SGHDT and YYEEEE. The CDR3 sequence is 15 residues long. V was trimmed by 4 bases and J by 0 bases, leaving 14 bases between them. The CDR3 nucleotides are TGTGCCAGCAGCATGAGACAGGTCCGCTCCTACGAGCAGTACTTC. Protein: CASSMRQVRSYEQYF.

About this clonotype itself: The conserved phenylalanine or tryptophan normally closing the CDR3 is absent here, so this likely arose from a read error. The chain uses TRBV7-2 and TRBJ2-7; TRBD2 aligns across 8 bases. V lost 1 base, J lost 6 bases, and 8 bases stayed unmatched. The V gene's germline CDR1 is SGHTA and CDR2 FQGNSA. The length of the CDR3 is 15 residues. The CDR3 DNA follows: TGTGCCAGCAGCTTAGTAGCCCGGGAGGGCCGCGAGCAGTACCTC. This translates into CASSLVAREGREQYL.

V is TRBV24-1 and J is TRBJ2-2, with 10 positions matching TRBD1. The germline V gene has CDR1 KGHDR and CDR2 SFDVKD. With 6 bases clipped from V and 5 bases from J, the junction kept 8 bases outside the gene matches. CDR3 length: 16 residues. CDR3 loop: CATSSSPGQGTGELFF. The CDR3 coding sequence is TGTGCCACCAGTTCCAGTCCGGGACAGGGGACCGGGGAGCTGTTTTTT.

The chain links TRBV6-2 or TRBV6-3 to TRBJ2-4, with D possibly being TRBD2 (6 bases). The end of the DNA is better explained by TRBJ2-7, so the J call may be wrong. The CDR3 is made up of 14 amino acids. The V gene's germline CDR1 is MNHEY and CDR2 SVGEGT. CDR3 amino acids: CASSLAGTWNEQYF. The CDR3, as DNA: TGTGCCAGCAGTCTGGCAGGGACTTGGAACGAGCAGTACTTC.

CDR3 DNA sequence: TGCGCCAGCAGCCAAGTCGTGGGGGCTGGAAACATTCAGTACTTC. Protein: CASSQVVGAGNIQYF. The genes are TRBV4-1 and TRBJ2-4; a weak D match, TRBD1 (6 bases). Trimming stripped 1 base from V and 6 bases from J, with 13 bases between. The germline V gene has CDR1 MGHRA and CDR2 YSYEKL. This CDR3 region has 15 residues.

This clonotype was observed a few times. The chain recombines TRBV29-1 with TRBJ2-7, with D maybe TRBD1 (5 bases). With 6 bases removed from V and 2 bases from J, the gap between germline ends came to 11 bases. The CDR3 is 12 amino acids. Germline assignment: CDR1 SQVTM and CDR2 ANQGSEA. Written as DNA, the CDR3 is TGCAGCGTCGCTCAGGGCCCCTACGAGCAGTACTTC. Protein sequence: CSVAQGPYEQYF.

With respect to this clonotype: Compared with germline, one end of the junction differs, possibly owing to a read error. The rearrangement links TRBV5-1 to TRBJ2-2, with 7 positions matching TRBD1. CDR3 length: 15 residues. Germline CDR1 and CDR2: SGHRS and YFSETQ. CDR3 DNA sequence: TGCGCCAGCAGCATAGGGGGCCTCAACACCGGGGAGCAGTTTTTT. This encodes CASSIGGLNTGEQFF.